This T cell receptor (beta chain) was captured in a study of cytomegalovirus exposure and HLA in healthy donors. A note on this clone: Its antigen is undetermined.

The PCR contained 60 Vbeta and 13 Jbeta primers. Only in-frame clones appear in the TCRdb table, and some are missing; sequencing was by immunoSEQ multiplex PCR. The table records approximately 160,000 clones, roughly three quarters of them present only once. Study-wide results and limits: Several of the most significant clusters appeared, in a later analysis, to be linked to common viral pathogens.

Germline assignment: CDR1 SGHRS and CDR2 YFSETQ. V shed 3 bases and J 4 bases; nucleotides not matched to a gene: 15. The CDR3 extends over 17 amino acids. The sequencing input was PBMCs. The sequence was obtained from a male donor in good health and CMV-seropositive. This chain joins TRBV5-1 and TRBJ2-7, with 8 bases matching TRBD2. The CDR3 reads CASSSFGGAQPEYEQYF. The CDR3 bases are TGCGCCAGCAGCTCCTTCGGGGGGGCGCAACCCGAGTACGAGCAGTACTTC.